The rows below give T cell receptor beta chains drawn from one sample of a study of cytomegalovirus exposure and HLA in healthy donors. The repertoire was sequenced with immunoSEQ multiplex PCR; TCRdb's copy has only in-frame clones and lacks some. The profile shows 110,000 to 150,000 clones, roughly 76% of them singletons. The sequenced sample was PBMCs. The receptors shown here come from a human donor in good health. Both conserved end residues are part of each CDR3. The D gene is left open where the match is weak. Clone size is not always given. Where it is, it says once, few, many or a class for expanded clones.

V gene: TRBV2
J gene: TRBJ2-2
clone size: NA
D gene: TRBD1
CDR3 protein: CASSEAGQGANTGELFF
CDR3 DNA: TGTGCCAGCAGTGAAGCAGGGCAGGGGGCGAACACCGGGGAGCTGTTTTTT

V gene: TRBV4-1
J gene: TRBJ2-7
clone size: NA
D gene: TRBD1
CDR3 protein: CASSQGGTGSHEQYF
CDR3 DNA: TGCGCCAGCAGCCAAGGGGGGACAGGGTCCCACGAGCAGTACTTC

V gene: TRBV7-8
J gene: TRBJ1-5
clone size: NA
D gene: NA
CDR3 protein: CASSLVLGASLPQHF
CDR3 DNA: TGTGCCAGCAGCTTAGTTCTGGGGGCGAGTCTACCCCAGCATTTT

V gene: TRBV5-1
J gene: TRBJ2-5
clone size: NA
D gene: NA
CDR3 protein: CASKPGRFLETQYF
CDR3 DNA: TGCGCCAGCAAACCGGGTCGGTTCCTAGAGACCCAGTACTTC

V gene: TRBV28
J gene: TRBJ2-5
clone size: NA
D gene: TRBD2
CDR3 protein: CASSLRGLETQYF
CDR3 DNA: TGTGCCAGCAGTTTGCGGGGGTTGGAGACCCAGTACTTC

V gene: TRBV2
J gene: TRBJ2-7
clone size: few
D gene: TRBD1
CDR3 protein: CASIPQGAAYEQYF
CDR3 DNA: TGTGCCAGCATCCCCCAGGGGGCCGCCTACGAGCAGTACTTC

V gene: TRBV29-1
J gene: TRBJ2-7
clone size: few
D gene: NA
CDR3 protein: CSVRTDSYEQYF
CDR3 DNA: TGCAGCGTTCGGACAGACTCCTACGAGCAGTACTTC

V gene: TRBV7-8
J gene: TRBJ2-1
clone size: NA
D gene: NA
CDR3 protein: CASSLFAALEVLEQFF
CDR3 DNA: TGTGCCAGCAGCTTATTTGCAGCGCTGGAAGTCTTGGAGCAGTTCTTC

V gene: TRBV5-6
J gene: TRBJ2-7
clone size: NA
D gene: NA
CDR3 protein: CASSLAVGEQYF
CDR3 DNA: TGTGCCAGCAGCTTGGCCGTCGGCGAGCAGTACTTC

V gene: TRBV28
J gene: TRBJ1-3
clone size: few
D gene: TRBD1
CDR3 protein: CASSHPTGTGNTIYF
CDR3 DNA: TGTGCCAGCAGTCATCCGACAGGGACTGGAAACACCATATATTTT

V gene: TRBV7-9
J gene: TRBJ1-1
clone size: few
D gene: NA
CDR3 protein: CASSLDADTEAFF
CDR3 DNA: TGTGCCAGCAGCTTAGACGCGGACACTGAAGCTTTCTTT

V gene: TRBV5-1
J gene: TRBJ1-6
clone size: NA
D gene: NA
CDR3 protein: CASSPAGSSYNSPLHF
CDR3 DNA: TGCGCCAGCAGCCCGGCCGGGAGCTCCTATAATTCACCCCTCCACTTT